Listed below are T cell receptor beta chains from one sample, sequenced in a study of chemoradiotherapy in HPV16-positive cancers. Measured with immunoSEQ multiplex PCR; TCRdb has only the in-frame clones, and not every one. The table has 12,000 or so clones, about four fifths seen once. Collection took place from a patient who underwent chemoradiotherapy. The receptors derive from a human donor with HPV-associated anogenital cancer. Both conserved end residues are part of each CDR3. Each record gives: D gene, J gene, clone size, V gene, CDR3 DNA, CDR3 protein. D genes are given only for firm matches. Size is omitted from some rows. Given values are once, few, many or a class for expanded clones.

. | TRBJ1-6 | . | TRBV7-8 | TGTGCCAGCAGCTTATCTTGGGTTTTAAGTAATTCACCCCTCCACTTT | CASSLSWVLSNSPLHF
. | TRBJ2-3 | . | TRBV7-2 | TGTGCCAGCAGCTTGGGGGGCCTAGCAGATACGCAGTATTTT | CASSLGGLADTQYF
. | TRBJ1-2 | . | TRBV28 | TGTGCCAGCAGTTTCGGGGTGTTGGGGACATATGGCTACACCTTC | CASSFGVLGTYGYTF
TRBD1 | TRBJ2-7 | . | TRBV19 | TGTGCCAGTAGTACCAGGACAGGGAGCTCCTACGAGCAGTACTTC | CASSTRTGSSYEQYF
. | TRBJ2-7 | . | TRBV7-6 | TGTGCCAGCAGTCAAGGTCCGGAGCAGTACTTC | CASSQGPEQYF
. | TRBJ1-5 | . | TRBV30 | TGTGCCTGGAGAGGGGGTGACAATCAGCCCCAGCATTTT | CAWRGGDNQPQHF
TRBD1 | TRBJ2-7 | . | TRBV25-1 | TGTGCCAGCAGTGAATATTTACAGGGGCTCGACGAGCAGTACTTC | CASSEYLQGLDEQYF
TRBD2 | TRBJ2-7 | . | TRBV4-3 | TGCGCCAGCAGCCAAGGGGTCATCGGGGGGGGCTACTACGAGCAGTACTTC | CASSQGVIGGGYYEQYF
. | TRBJ1-5 | . | TRBV7-2 | TGTGCCAGCAGCCCCCACGGGGGAGGACAGCCCCAGCATTTT | CASSPHGGGQPQHF
. | TRBJ2-1 | . | TRBV11-2 | TGTGCCAGCAGCTTAAACAGCCCTGGCTCCTACAATGAGCAGTTCTTC | CASSLNSPGSYNEQFF
TRBD1 | TRBJ2-7 | few | TRBV18 | TGTGCCAGCTCACCCGGACAGGCTGATATCTACGAGCAGTACTTC | CASSPGQADIYEQYF
TRBD2 | TRBJ2-3 | . | TRBV7-3 | TGTGCCAGCAGCTTGAGCGGGGGGGCCTATACGCAGTATTTT | CASSLSGGAYTQYF
. | TRBJ2-1 | . | TRBV27 | TGTGCCAGCAGTTTACTCCCTTCCTCCATGTGGAGCAATGAGCAGTTCTTC | CASSLLPSSMWSNEQFF
. | TRBJ2-2 | . | TRBV19 | TGTGCCAGTAGTATTCGACCCGGGGAGCTGTTTTTT | CASSIRPGELFF
TRBD1 | TRBJ2-1 | . | TRBV10-1 | TGCGCCAGCAGTTACGGGACAGTGTACAATGAGCAGTTCTTC | CASSYGTVYNEQFF
. | TRBJ2-7 | . | TRBV6-1 | TGTGCCAGCTGCGTCCTCCCGGAGTACGAGCAGTACTTC | CASCVLPEYEQYF
TRBD2 | TRBJ2-7 | large | TRBV7-2 | TGTGCCAGCAGCTTCCCGGGACTAGATAACTACGAGCAGTACTTC | CASSFPGLDNYEQYF